What follows are 18 T cell receptor beta chains derived from one specimen sequenced in a study of blood T cells in healthy people across ages. With a J-beta primer mix and a sample-barcoded 5' primer, a second PCR ran roughly 6 to 12 cycles. TCRdb independently ran MiXCR on the 5' RACE reads; one entry per CDR3 protein. The sample lists approximately 1.5 million distinct CDR3 sequences, about 32% seen once, with approximately 10% in the top ten. The sequenced material came from blood. These receptors were obtained from a woman in her 30s in good health.

The chain has TRBV4-1 and TRBJ1-2; D is perhaps TRBD1 (6 bases). This CDR3 region has 15 residues. Germline-derived CDR1 and CDR2 are MGHRA and YSYEKL. Trimming removed 1 base from V and 6 bases from J, with 15 bases in between. The CDR3 DNA follows: TGCGCCAGCAGCCAAGTCAGGGTAGGGACAAATGGCTACACCTTC. Protein sequence: CASSQVRVGTNGYTF.

The V call is TRBV6-1, the J call TRBJ2-1, with 7 bases identical to TRBD2. The ends lost 7 bases at V and 6 bases at J; junction bases unmatched: 15. The CDR3 is 16 residues long. In germline, CDR1 is MNHNS, CDR2 SASEGT. The CDR3 here is CASTAKRGLPSNEQFF. CDR3 nucleotide sequence: TGTGCCAGCACCGCGAAGCGGGGACTACCCTCCAATGAGCAGTTCTTC.

This clonotype appeared many times. The chain combines TRBV10-3 with TRBJ1-2; 7 bases are shared with TRBD1. Trimming at V came to 3 bases and at J to 3 bases, leaving 13 bases not matched to a gene. Per germline, CDR1 ENHRY and CDR2 SYGVKD. This CDR3 is built from 17 residues. As DNA, the CDR3 is TGTGCCATCAGTGACCTTGGGACAGATGGCGAGGACTATGGCTACACCTTC. This translates into CAISDLGTDGEDYGYTF.

CDR3 region: CAWSEGTVINQPQHF. The CDR3 nucleotides are TGTGCCTGGAGTGAAGGGACAGTCATCAATCAGCCCCAGCATTTT. The chain joins TRBV30 to TRBJ1-5; TRBD1 agrees at 7 bases. CDR3 length: 15 amino acids. V shed 1 base and J 3 bases; nucleotides not matched to a gene: 6. Germline loops: CDR1 GTSNPN, CDR2 SVGIG (reference sequence).

As regards this clonotype: The junction differs from germline at one of its ends, possibly a read error. The V gene is TRBV7-9, the J gene TRBJ2-5; tentatively, D is TRBD1 (6 bases). The J call may be incorrect, as the DNA end agrees better with TRBJ2-7. The V gene's germline CDR1 is SEHNR and CDR2 FQNEAQ (reference sequence). The CDR3 has 14 residues. CDR3 DNA: TGTGCCAGCAACTTAGCGAACAGGGTCGACGAGCAGTACTTC. The encoded protein is CASNLANRVDEQYF.

The CDR3 is CASWGGEKLFF. The CDR3 DNA reads as TGTGCCAGCTGGGGTGGAGAAAAACTGTTTTTT. The gene calls are TRBV3-1 and TRBJ1-4; D is ambiguous. This CDR3 is built from 11 residues. The V gene lost 8 bases and the J gene lost 8 bases, with 9 bases spanning the gap. Germline lookup yields CDR1 LGHDT and CDR2 YNNKEL (reference sequence). The whole variable domain, filled in from reference TRBV3-1 and TRBJ1-4, reads DTAVSQTPKYLVTQMGNDKSIKCEQNLGHDTMYWYKQDSKKFLKIMFSYNNKELIINETVPNRFSPKSPDKAHLNLHINSLELGDSAVYFCASWGGEKLFFGSGTQLSVL.

The genes are TRBV7-2 and TRBJ1-1, with D unresolved. Trimming took 1 base from V and 9 from J, leaving 12 bases between them. Looked up from germline, CDR1 is SGHTA and CDR2 is FQGNSA. This CDR3 is built from 13 residues. The CDR3 spells CASSLGVGRKAFF. CDR3 nucleotides: TGTGCCAGCAGCTTAGGGGTAGGTCGGAAAGCTTTCTTT.

This clonotype has a handful of counts. The chain has TRBV10-3 and TRBJ1-4, with a tentative D call TRBD1 (5 bases). CDR3 size: 16 residues. Germline loops: CDR1 ENHRY, CDR2 SYGVKD. V shed 2 bases and J shed 0 bases, with 10 bases lying between them. CDR3 DNA sequence: TGTGCCATCAGTGAGACGACGGGGGCAACTAATGAAAAACTGTTTTTT. Translation: CAISETTGATNEKLFF.

This chain connects TRBV5-1 to TRBJ2-1; 9 bases line up with TRBD2. There are 16 residues in the CDR3. Losses at the gene ends were 2 bases for V and 4 bases for J; bases not matched to a gene: 7. Germline V CDR1 and CDR2: SGHRS, YFSETQ. CDR3 amino acids: CASSLTTSGLYNEQFF. The CDR3 DNA sequence: TGCGCCAGCAGCTTAACGACTAGCGGACTTTACAATGAGCAGTTCTTC.

The chain recombines TRBV6-1 with TRBJ2-5; tentative D call: TRBD1 (7 bases). The J call may be in error: the DNA end matches TRBJ2-7 better. Germline V gene sequence: CDR1 MNHNS, CDR2 SASEGT. This CDR3 is built from 13 residues. This CDR3 reads CASGGTAHYEQYF. The CDR3, as DNA: TGTGCCAGCGGGGGGACAGCGCACTACGAGCAGTACTTC.

The chain carries TRBV4-1 and TRBJ2-1; 9 positions match TRBD2. The CDR3 contains 16 residues. Germline values: CDR1 MGHRA, CDR2 YSYEKL. The V gene end was trimmed by 6 bases and the J gene end by 7 bases; junction bases not matched to a gene: 13. The CDR3: CASSPINGLAGNEQFF. The CDR3 region has the DNA TGCGCCAGCAGTCCAATCAATGGGCTAGCGGGGAATGAGCAGTTCTTC.

The CDR3 DNA follows: TGTGCCAGCAGCCAGAGAGGAGCGGGAGCTAGAGAGACCCAGTACTTC. Translated: CASSQRGAGARETQYF. The J gene is TRBJ2-5, the V gene TRBV3-1; TRBD2 matches 8 bases. Germline lookup yields CDR1 LGHDT and CDR2 YNNKEL (reference sequence). This CDR3 has 16 amino acids. V was pared by 3 bases and J by 4 bases, with 10 bases of the junction left unmatched.

This clonotype was counted a few times. The rearrangement links TRBV7-8 to TRBJ2-1; the D gene is possibly TRBD2 (5 bases). Germline lookup yields CDR1 SGHVS and CDR2 FQNEAQ. CDR3 length equals 15 residues. V dropped 0 bases and J dropped 8 bases, with 14 bases sitting between them. CDR3 sequence: CASSLAPRAGDEQFF. As DNA, the CDR3 is TGTGCCAGCAGCTTAGCGCCGAGGGCCGGGGATGAGCAGTTCTTC.

As regards this clonotype: A junction boundary mismatches the germline segment, possibly from a read error. This sequence joins TRBV12-3 or TRBV12-4 and TRBJ2-3; D gene unclear. CDR3 length equals 12 residues. CDR3 DNA: TGTGTCAGCAATAAGGAGACAGATACGCAGTATTTT. Translation gives CVSNKETDTQYF.

As for this clonotype: A single base separates this from a much larger clone, so it may be a read error. The V call is TRBV7-3, the J call TRBJ2-1, with 11 positions matching TRBD2. CDR3 length: 15 amino acids. Germline loops: CDR1 SGHTA, CDR2 FQGTGA. V gave up 1 base and J gave up 5 bases; unmatched junction bases: 1. This CDR3 reads CASSLRLAGNNEQFF. The CDR3 DNA reads as TGTGCCAGCAGCTTAAGACTAGCGGGGAACAATGAGCAGTTCTTC.

The V gene is TRBV7-9, the J gene TRBJ2-5; TRBD2 matches at 7 bases. CDR1 and CDR2 from the germline V gene are SEHNR and FQNEAQ (reference sequence). The length of the CDR3 is 14 residues. The V and J ends lost 8 bases and 2 bases, in that order; junction bases with no gene match: 8. The CDR3, as DNA: TGTGCCAGCGGCTCCCGGACTAGTCAAGAGACCCAGTACTTC. This codes for CASGSRTSQETQYF.

A remark on this clonotype: This sequence may be a read error, since a much larger clone differs from it by one base. Since no conserved phenylalanine or tryptophan closes the CDR3, a read error is the likely cause. The rearrangement uses TRBV29-1 and TRBJ2-3; D gene uncertain. This CDR3 spans 12 amino acids. The ends were cut back, 3 bases at V and 2 bases at J, with 6 bases in the middle. From germline, CDR1 is SQVTM and CDR2 ANQGSEA. The CDR3 DNA follows: TGCAGCGTTGACGGAGACACAGATACGCAGTATGTT. It yields the protein CSVDGDTDTQYV.

The CDR3 is CASETGVGTEAFF. CDR3 sequence (DNA): TGTGCCAGCGAAACAGGGGTCGGAACTGAAGCTTTCTTT. The chain couples TRBV11-2 to TRBJ1-1; 7 bases map to TRBD1. The CDR3 has 13 amino acids. CDR1 is SGHAT and CDR2 is FQNNGV in the germline V gene. The ends lost 8 bases at V and 5 bases at J; junction bases unmatched: 8.